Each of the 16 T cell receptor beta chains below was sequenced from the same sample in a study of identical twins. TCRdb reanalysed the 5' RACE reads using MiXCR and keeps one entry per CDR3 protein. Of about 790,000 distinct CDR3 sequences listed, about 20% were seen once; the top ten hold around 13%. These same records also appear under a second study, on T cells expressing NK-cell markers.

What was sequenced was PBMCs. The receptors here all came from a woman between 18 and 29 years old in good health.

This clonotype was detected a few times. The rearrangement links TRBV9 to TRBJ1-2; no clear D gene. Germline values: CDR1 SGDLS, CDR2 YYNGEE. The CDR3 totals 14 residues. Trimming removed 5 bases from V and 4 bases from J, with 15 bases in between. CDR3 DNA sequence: TGTGCCAGCAGTCTAAACGGACCGAGCTATGGCTACACCTTC. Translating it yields CASSLNGPSYGYTF.

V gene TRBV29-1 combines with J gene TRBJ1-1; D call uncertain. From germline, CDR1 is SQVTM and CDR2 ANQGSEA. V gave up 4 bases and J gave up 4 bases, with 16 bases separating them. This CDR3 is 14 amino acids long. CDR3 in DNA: TGCAGCGTTGTCCCGGGAGAGGGTGCCACTGAAGCTTTCTTT. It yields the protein CSVVPGEGATEAFF.

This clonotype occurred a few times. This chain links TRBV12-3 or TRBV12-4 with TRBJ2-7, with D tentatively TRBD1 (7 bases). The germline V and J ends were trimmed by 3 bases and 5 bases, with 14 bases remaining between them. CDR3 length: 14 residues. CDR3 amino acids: CASSFAGQSDEQYF. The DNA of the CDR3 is TGTGCCAGCAGTTTTGCGGGACAGTCCGACGAGCAGTACTTC.

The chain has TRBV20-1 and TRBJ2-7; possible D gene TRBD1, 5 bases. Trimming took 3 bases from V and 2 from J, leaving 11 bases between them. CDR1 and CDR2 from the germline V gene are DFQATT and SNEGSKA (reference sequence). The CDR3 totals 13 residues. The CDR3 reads CSASALGPYEQYF. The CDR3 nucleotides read TGCAGTGCTAGCGCCCTGGGGCCCTACGAGCAGTACTTC.

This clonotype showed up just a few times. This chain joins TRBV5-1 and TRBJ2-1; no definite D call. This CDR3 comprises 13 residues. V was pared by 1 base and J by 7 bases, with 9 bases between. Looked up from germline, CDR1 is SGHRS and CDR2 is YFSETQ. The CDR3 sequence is CASSLPSGNEQFF. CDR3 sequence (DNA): TGCGCCAGCAGCTTGCCTTCGGGTAATGAGCAGTTCTTC.

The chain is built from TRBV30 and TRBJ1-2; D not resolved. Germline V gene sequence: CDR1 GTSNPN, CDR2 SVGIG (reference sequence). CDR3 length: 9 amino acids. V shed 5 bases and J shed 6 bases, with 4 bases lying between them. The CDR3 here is CAWDNGYTF. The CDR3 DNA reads TGTGCCTGGGACAATGGCTACACCTTC.

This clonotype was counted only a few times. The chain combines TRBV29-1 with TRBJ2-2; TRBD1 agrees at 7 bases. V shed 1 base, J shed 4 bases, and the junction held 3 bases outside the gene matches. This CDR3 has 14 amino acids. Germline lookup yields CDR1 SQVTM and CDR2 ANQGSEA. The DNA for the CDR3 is TGCAGCGTTGAAGGACAGGGCCTCACCGGGGAGCTGTTTTTT. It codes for CSVEGQGLTGELFF.

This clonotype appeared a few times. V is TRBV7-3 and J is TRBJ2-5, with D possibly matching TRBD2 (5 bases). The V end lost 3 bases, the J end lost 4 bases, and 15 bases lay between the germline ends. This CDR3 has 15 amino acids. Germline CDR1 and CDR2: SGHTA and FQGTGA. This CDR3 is CASSLNGMRGETQYF. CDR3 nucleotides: TGTGCCAGCAGCTTGAACGGGATGCGCGGAGAGACCCAGTACTTC.

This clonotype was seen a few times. CDR3 nucleotides: TGCAGTGCTGCCCCAAGAGGGAGGCAGTACTTC. Translated: CSAAPRGRQYF. The chain couples TRBV20-1 to TRBJ2-7, with D perhaps TRBD2 (5 bases). Germline CDR1 DFQATT, CDR2 SNEGSKA (reference sequence). Trimming shortened V by 5 bases and J by 9 bases, and 14 bases separated the two germline ends. The CDR3 is 11 amino acids.

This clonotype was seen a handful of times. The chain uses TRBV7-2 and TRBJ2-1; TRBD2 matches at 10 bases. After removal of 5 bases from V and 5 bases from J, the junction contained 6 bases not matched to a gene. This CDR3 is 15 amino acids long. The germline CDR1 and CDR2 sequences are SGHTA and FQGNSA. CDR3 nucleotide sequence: TGTGCCAGCAGCCCCCGGACTAGCGGACACAATGAGCAGTTCTTC. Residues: CASSPRTSGHNEQFF.

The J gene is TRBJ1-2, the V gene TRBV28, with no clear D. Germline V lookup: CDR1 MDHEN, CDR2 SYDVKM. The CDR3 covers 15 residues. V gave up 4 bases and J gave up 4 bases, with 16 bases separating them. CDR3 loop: CASSSNPDPIYGYTF. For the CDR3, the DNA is TGTGCCAGCAGTTCAAACCCGGACCCTATCTATGGCTACACCTTC.

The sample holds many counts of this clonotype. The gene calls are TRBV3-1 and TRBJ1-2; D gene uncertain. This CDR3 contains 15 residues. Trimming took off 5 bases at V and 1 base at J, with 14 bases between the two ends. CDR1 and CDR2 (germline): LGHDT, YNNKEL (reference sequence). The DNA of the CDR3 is TGTGCCAGCAGCGAAGCCGGACGGATTAACTATGGCTACACCTTC. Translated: CASSEAGRINYGYTF.

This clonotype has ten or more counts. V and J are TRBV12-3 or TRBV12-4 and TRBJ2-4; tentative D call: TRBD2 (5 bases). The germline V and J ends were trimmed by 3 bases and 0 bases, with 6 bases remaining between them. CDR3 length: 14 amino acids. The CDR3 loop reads CASSFGVAKNIQYF. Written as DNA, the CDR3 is TGTGCCAGCAGTTTCGGGGTAGCCAAAAACATTCAGTACTTC.

CDR3 bases: TGTGCCAGCACCTTGGGGGGACGCCCCTACGAGCAGTACTTC. Its translation: CASTLGGRPYEQYF. The J gene is TRBJ2-7, the V gene TRBV12-3 or TRBV12-4, with D possibly matching TRBD2 (6 bases). Trimming removed 7 bases at V and 2 bases at J, with 15 bases between. CDR3 length: 14 residues.

The CDR3: CASSYGPREYF. The CDR3 nucleotides read TGTGCCAGCAGTTATGGCCCTCGGGAGTATTTT. The V call is TRBV6-2 or TRBV6-3, the J call TRBJ2-3; D is ambiguous. V was shortened by 3 bases and J by 13 bases, with 11 bases between the two germline ends. The length of the CDR3 is 11 residues. CDR1 is MNHEY and CDR2 is SVGEGT in the germline V gene.

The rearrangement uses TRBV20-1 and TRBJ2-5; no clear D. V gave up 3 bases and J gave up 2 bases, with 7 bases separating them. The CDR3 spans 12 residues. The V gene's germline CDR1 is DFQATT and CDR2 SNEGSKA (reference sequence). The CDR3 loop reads CSASSSQETQYF. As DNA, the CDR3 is TGCAGTGCTAGCAGTAGTCAAGAGACCCAGTACTTC.